The sequence of this T cell receptor beta chain was determined in a study of low-dose radiotherapy and immunotherapy resistance in tumors. The overall study: Each fraction for Cohort 1 was 0.5 Gy, given every 2 weeks, and the total came to 6.5 Gy. Patients were treated with intravenous nivolumab at 240 mg every two weeks and were also dosed with ipilimumab at 1 mg/kg every six weeks.

cDNA synthesis used a TRAV/TRBV-specific primer set for both chains. The PCR that amplified TCRs ran for around 20 cycles, relying on a constant-region primer and a V-primer adapter. Using its own MiXCR run on the reads, TCRdb lists one record per CDR3 protein. Of under 90,000 distinct CDR3 sequences listed, less than 20% are singletons. The sample's time point: after trial treatment. Treatment specified: LDRT plus nivolumab, ipilimumab, low-dose cyclophosphamide and aspirin (RACIN trial). In the RACIN dose-escalation trial, donors got nivolumab plus ipilimumab with aspirin, cyclophosphamide and radiotherapy. The V and J ends lost 5 bases and 5 bases respectively, with 14 bases between them. This CDR3 comprises 14 residues. The germline V gene has CDR1 SGHTA and CDR2 FQGNSA.

The input for sequencing was PBMCs, taken after low-dose radiotherapy plus immunotherapy. The TCR originated in a male donor with prostate cancer. The chain uses TRBV7-2 and TRBJ2-3, with D perhaps matching TRBD1 or TRBD2 (7 bases each). The CDR3 coding sequence is TGTGCCAGCAGCCAGGGAGGGGGCATAGATACGCAGTATTTT. Encoded protein: CASSQGGGIDTQYF.